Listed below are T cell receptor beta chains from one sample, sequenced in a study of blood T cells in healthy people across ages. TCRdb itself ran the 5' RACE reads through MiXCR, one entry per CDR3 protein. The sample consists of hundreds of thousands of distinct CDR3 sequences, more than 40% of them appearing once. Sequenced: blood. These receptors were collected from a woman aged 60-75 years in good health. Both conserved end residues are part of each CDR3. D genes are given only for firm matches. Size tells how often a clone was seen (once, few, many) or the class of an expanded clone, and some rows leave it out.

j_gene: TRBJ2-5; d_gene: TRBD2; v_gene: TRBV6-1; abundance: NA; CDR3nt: TGTGCCAGCAGCCCGGGGACTAGCCCTCAAGAGACCCAGTACTTC; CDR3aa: CASSPGTSPQETQYF
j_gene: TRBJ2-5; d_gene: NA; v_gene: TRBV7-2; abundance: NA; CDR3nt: TGTGCCAGCAGCCAGGCTGAGGCAATTACCGAGACCCAGTACTTC; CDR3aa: CASSQAEAITETQYF
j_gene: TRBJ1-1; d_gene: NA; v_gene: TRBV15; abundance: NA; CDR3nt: TGTGCCACCAGCAGAGATTCGGGAGTTGGAACTGAAGCTTTCTTT; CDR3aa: CATSRDSGVGTEAFF
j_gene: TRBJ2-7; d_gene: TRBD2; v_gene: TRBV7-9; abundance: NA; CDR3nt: TGTGCCAGCAGCCAGGATCGAGCGGGAGACGTTTCCTACGAGCAGTACTTC; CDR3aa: CASSQDRAGDVSYEQYF
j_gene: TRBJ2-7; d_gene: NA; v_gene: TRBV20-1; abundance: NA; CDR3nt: TGCAGTGCTAGTTCTCCCCGCGGGTTCTCCTACGAGCAGTACTTC; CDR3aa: CSASSPRGFSYEQYF
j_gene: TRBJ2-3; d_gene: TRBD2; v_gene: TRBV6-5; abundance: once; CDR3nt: TGTGCCAGCAGTTACCGACTAGCTTCCACAGATACGCAGTATTTT; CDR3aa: CASSYRLASTDTQYF
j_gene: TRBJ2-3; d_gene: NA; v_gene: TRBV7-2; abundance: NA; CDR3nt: TGTGCCAGCAGCGCGGGCCCCCGCACAGATACGCAGTATTTT; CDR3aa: CASSAGPRTDTQYF
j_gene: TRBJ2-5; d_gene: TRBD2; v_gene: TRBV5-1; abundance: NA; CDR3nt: TGCGCCAGCAGTCAGCGGGAGCGGGAGACCCAGTACTTC; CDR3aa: CASSQRERETQYF
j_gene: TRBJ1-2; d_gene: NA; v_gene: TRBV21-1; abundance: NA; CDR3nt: TGTGCCAGCAGCCGTCCCACCCTAGCGGGAAACCGGACGGAGGCTAACTATGGCTACACCTTC; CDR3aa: CASSRPTLAGNRTEANYGYTF
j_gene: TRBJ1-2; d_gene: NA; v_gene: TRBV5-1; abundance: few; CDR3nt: TGCGCCAGCACCGCGCGACCTCTGGACTATGGCTACACCTTC; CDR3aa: CASTARPLDYGYTF
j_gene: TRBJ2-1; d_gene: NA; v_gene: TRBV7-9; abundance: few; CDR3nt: TGTGCCAGCGTCCCCGGGACACAACACAATGAGCAGTTCTTC; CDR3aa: CASVPGTQHNEQFF
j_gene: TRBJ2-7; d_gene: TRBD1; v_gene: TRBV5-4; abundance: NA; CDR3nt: TGTGCCAGCAGCCCGGGACAGGCCAGCAGTACGGAGTACGAGCAGTACTTC; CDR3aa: CASSPGQASSTEYEQYF
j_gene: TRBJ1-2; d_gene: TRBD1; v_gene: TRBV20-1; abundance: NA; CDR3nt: TGCAGTGCTAGAGGGGACAGGGGGCGGGGGTATGGCTACACCTTC; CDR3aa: CSARGDRGRGYGYTF
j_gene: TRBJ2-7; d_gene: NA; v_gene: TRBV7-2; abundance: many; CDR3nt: TGTGCCAGCAGCCTCCGATCTGGGCAGAACCCCTACGAGCAGTACTTC; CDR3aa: CASSLRSGQNPYEQYF
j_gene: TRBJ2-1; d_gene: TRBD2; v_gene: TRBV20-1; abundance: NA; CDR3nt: TGCAGTGCGGGACGACTAGCGGGTTCCTACAATGAGCAGTTCTTC; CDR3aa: CSAGRLAGSYNEQFF
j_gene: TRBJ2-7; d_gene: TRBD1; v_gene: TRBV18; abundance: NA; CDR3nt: TGTGCCAGCTCATCGGGGACAGGGAACTACGAGCAGTACTTC; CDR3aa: CASSSGTGNYEQYF
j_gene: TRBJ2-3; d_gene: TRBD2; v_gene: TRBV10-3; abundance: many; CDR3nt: TGTGCCATCAGTGGCAATAGCGGGAGTCCTCCTGATACGCAGTATTTT; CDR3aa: CAISGNSGSPPDTQYF
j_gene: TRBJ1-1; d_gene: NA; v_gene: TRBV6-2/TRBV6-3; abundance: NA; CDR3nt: TGTGCCAGCGCGGTTCCCAGTAACACTGAAGCTTTCTTT; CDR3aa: CASAVPSNTEAFF
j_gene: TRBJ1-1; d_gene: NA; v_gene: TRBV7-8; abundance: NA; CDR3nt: TGTGCCAGCAGCGCGCTTTTGGACACTGAAGCTTTCTTT; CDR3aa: CASSALLDTEAFF
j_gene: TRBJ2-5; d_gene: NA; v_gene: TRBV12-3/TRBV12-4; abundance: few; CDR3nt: TGTGCCAGCAGTTTATTCCACCGGGGGCAAGAGACCCAGTACTTC; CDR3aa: CASSLFHRGQETQYF
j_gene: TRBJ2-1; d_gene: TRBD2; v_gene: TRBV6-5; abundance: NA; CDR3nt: TGTGCCAGCAGCCGAAGGGCTAGCGGAAGCGATGAGCAGTTCTTC; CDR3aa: CASSRRASGSDEQFF
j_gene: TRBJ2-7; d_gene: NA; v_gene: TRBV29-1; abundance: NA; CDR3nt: TGCAGCGTTGACCCTTGGAGGGAGCAGTACTTC; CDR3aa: CSVDPWREQYF
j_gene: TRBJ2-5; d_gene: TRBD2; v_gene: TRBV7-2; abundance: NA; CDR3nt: TGTGCCAGCAGCCTCCGAGCGGGAGAGTTCCAAGAGACCCAGTACTTC; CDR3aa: CASSLRAGEFQETQYF
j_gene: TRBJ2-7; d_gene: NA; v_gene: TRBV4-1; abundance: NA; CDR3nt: TGCACCAGCAGCCAGAAAGACGCCCCAGAGACCTACGAGCAGTACTTC; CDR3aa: CTSSQKDAPETYEQYF
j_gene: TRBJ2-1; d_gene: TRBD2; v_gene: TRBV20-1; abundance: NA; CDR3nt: TGCAGTGCTAACCCCCAGACTAGCGGTTACAATGAGCAGTTCTTC; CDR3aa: CSANPQTSGYNEQFF
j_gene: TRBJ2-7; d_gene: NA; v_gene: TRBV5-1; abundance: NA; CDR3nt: TGCGCCAGCAGCTTTGGCGGGCAGCCGAACTACGAGCAGTACTTC; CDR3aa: CASSFGGQPNYEQYF
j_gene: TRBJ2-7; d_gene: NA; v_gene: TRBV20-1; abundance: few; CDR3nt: TGCAGTGCTTTAGAAACCGGGGCACCCTACGAGCAGTACTTC; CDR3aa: CSALETGAPYEQYF
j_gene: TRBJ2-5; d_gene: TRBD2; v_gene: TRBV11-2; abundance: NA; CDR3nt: TGTGCCAGCAGCTTAAGCGGGAGTAGGATCAATGAGCAGTACTTC; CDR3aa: CASSLSGSRINEQYF
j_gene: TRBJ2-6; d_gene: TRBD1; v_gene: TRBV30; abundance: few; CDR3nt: TGTGCCTGGCGGACAGGGAGCTCTGGGGCCAACGTCCTGACTTTC; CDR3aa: CAWRTGSSGANVLTF
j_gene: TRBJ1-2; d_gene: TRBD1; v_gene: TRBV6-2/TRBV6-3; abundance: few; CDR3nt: TGTGCCAGCAGTCGGGACAGGGTTAACTATGGCTACACCTTC; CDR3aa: CASSRDRVNYGYTF
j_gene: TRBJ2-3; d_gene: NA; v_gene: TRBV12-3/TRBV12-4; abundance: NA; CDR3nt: TGTGCCAGCACAGACCTTAGCACAGATACGCAGTATTTT; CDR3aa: CASTDLSTDTQYF
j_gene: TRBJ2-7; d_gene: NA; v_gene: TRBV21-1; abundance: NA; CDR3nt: TGTGCCAGCTACCTGGAGGGATTAGCGGGACAGAACTCCTACAATGAGCAGTACTTC; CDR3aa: CASYLEGLAGQNSYNEQYF
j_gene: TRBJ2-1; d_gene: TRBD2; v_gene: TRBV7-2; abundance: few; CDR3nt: TGTGCCAGCAGCTTAGGAAAAGGGACTAGCGATGAGCAGTTCTTC; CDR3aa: CASSLGKGTSDEQFF
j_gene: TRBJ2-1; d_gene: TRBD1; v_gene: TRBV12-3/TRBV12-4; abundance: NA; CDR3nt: TGTGCCAGCAGTGGGGGGACAGGGAACGGTGAGCAGTTCTTC; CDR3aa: CASSGGTGNGEQFF
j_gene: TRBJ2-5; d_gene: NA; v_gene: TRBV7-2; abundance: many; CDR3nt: TGTGCCAGCAGCCGCAGGGGATACGAGACCCAGTACTTC; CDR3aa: CASSRRGYETQYF
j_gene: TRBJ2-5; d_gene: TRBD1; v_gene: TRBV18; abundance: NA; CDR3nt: TGTGCCAGCTCACTGACAGGGGAAAAGACCCAGTACTTC; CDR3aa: CASSLTGEKTQYF
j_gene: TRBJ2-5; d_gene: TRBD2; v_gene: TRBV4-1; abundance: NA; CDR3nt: TGCGCCAGCAGCCAAGCCGCCGGGCAGCGGGGGAAAGAGACCCAGTACTTC; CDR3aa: CASSQAAGQRGKETQYF